The 27 T cell receptor beta chains below all came from one sample that was sequenced in a study of control samples from healthy donors and cancer patients (dated by TCRdb to 2019 to 2021). The protocol used for the library was the immunoSEQ multiplex PCR assay. Imported from immuneACCESS, the table was reduced by TCRdb to in-frame sequences with V and J called. These copies leave out some clones; in studies compared against another copy, an unresolved V gene accounts for under half, and the cause of the remainder is not known. This sample lists 90,000 or so clones; about 88% were detected once. Clones ranked in the top ten supply 13% to 15% of the sample. The sequencing input was blood. These receptors were obtained from a woman between 65 and 79 years old in good health.

Regarding this clone: The identical CDR3 is also encoded by other nucleotide sequences in the sample. The genes are TRBV5-1 and TRBJ2-5; D unclear. The germline CDR1 and CDR2 sequences are SGHRS and YFSETQ. This CDR3 has 11 residues. With 4 bases removed from V and 2 bases from J, the gap between germline ends came to 3 bases. CDR3 protein: CASSLQETQYF. The CDR3 DNA reads TGCGCCAGCAGCCTTCAAGAGACCCAGTACTTC.

In this sample, this clone turned up once. The rearrangement links TRBV15 to TRBJ1-2, with TRBD1 identical over 10 bases. The germline V gene encodes CDR1 LNHNV and CDR2 YYDKDF (reference sequence). The CDR3 loop spans 15 amino acids. V shed 0 bases and J 7 bases; nucleotides not matched to a gene: 5. The CDR3 reads CATSRDQGQGFGYTF. The CDR3 region has the DNA TGTGCCACCAGCAGAGATCAGGGACAGGGGTTTGGCTACACCTTC.

This rearrangement joins TRBV29-1 to TRBJ1-1; D unresolved. The CDR3 sequence is 13 residues long. Germline CDR1 and CDR2: SQVTM and ANQGSEA. The germline V and J ends were trimmed by 7 bases and 1 base, with 13 bases remaining between them. The CDR3 DNA reads as TGCAGCGCCCTGCGTGGGAGGAACACTGAAGCTTTCTTT. Its protein product is CSALRGRNTEAFF.

The chain couples TRBV7-2 to TRBJ1-2; D gene uncertain. The CDR3 sequence is 14 residues long. V lost 1 base to trimming and J lost 2 bases, with 8 bases between them. CDR1 and CDR2 from the germline V gene are SGHTA and FQGNSA. CDR3 bases: TGTGCCAGCAGCTTAGGTGGTCGGAACTATGGCTACACCTTC. It yields the protein CASSLGGRNYGYTF.

The chain is built from TRBV7-3 and TRBJ2-5; 9 positions match TRBD1. The CDR3 contains 14 residues. The germline gives CDR1 SGHTA, CDR2 FQGTGA. Germline trimming cut 5 bases from V and 5 bases from J; bases unmatched to any gene: 6. The CDR3 here is CASSTTGGRETQYF. As DNA, the CDR3 is TGTGCCAGCAGCACCACAGGGGGCCGGGAGACCCAGTACTTC. Drawing the rest from reference TRBV7-3 and TRBJ2-5, the complete variable domain is GAGVSQTPSNKVTEKGKYVELRCDPISGHTALYWYRQSLGQGPEFLIYFQGTGAADDSGLPNDRFFAVRPEGSVSTLKIQRTERGDSAVYLCASSTTGGRETQYFGPGTRLLVL.

This chain joins TRBV5-1 and TRBJ2-6; D is uncertain. CDR1 is SGHRS and CDR2 is YFSETQ in the germline V gene. CDR3 length equals 15 residues. V was pared by 2 bases and J by 4 bases, with 10 bases between. The CDR3 DNA sequence: TGCGCCAGCAGCTTCGGACCGACCGGGGCCAACGTCCTGACTTTC. Translation: CASSFGPTGANVLTF.

The genes are TRBV27 and TRBJ1-1, with D unresolved. CDR3 length: 14 amino acids. The germline gives CDR1 MNHEY, CDR2 SMNVEV (reference sequence). Trimming took off 4 bases at V and 1 base at J, with 10 bases between the two ends. This CDR3 is CASSSLPRNTEAFF. The CDR3 DNA reads as TGTGCCAGCAGTTCCCTCCCTAGGAACACTGAAGCTTTCTTT.

The chain couples TRBV24-1 to TRBJ1-2; D not certain. The CDR3 is 13 amino acids. Germline V gene lookup returns CDR1 KGHDR and CDR2 SFDVKD. V lost 5 bases and J lost 1, with 7 bases in between. The CDR3 protein is CATSVGLNYGYTF. The CDR3 bases are TGTGCCACCAGTGTAGGGCTTAACTATGGCTACACCTTC.

The chain combines TRBV7-9 with TRBJ2-1; TRBD1 might be the D (5 bases). Trimming removed 1 base at V and 5 bases at J, with 12 bases between. Germline values: CDR1 SEHNR, CDR2 FQNEAQ (reference sequence). The CDR3 spans 15 residues. CDR3 sequence reads: CASSLVRGRDNEQFF. The CDR3 nucleotides read TGTGCCAGCAGCTTAGTAAGGGGCCGGGACAATGAGCAGTTCTTC.

J is TRBJ2-2 and V is TRBV6-1; TRBD1 matches at 10 bases. The V segment lost 4 bases and the J segment 4 bases; nucleotides outside the gene matches: 6. The CDR3 contains 16 residues. Germline CDR1 is MNHNS and CDR2 is SASEGT. The DNA of the CDR3 is TGTGCCAGCAGTGTCGGGACAGGGGTCGCCACCGGGGAGCTGTTTTTT. As protein: CASSVGTGVATGELFF.

This clone was counted only a few times. The gene calls are TRBV6-5 and TRBJ1-1; tentative D call: TRBD1 (5 bases). This CDR3 spans 16 amino acids. The germline gives CDR1 MNHEY, CDR2 SVGAGI. Trimming left V 4 bases short and J 0 bases short, with 15 bases between. Here the CDR3 DNA reads TGTGCCAGCAGTTCCACTGGGACGGTTATGAACACTGAAGCTTTCTTT. This codes for CASSSTGTVMNTEAFF.

The chain recombines TRBV2 with TRBJ2-7; D is undetermined. CDR1 is SNHLY, CDR2 FYNNEI, per germline. Trimming took 4 bases from V and 10 from J, leaving 11 bases between them. The CDR3 has 11 residues. CDR3 amino acids: CASSVDQPQYF. In nucleotides, the CDR3 is TGTGCCAGCAGTGTGGACCAGCCCCAGTACTTC.

The chain links TRBV5-1 to TRBJ1-5, with a possible D match to TRBD1 (5 bases). CDR3 size: 15 residues. Germline lookup yields CDR1 SGHRS and CDR2 YFSETQ. With 4 bases removed from V and 1 base from J, the gap between germline ends came to 12 bases. The CDR3 DNA sequence: TGCGCCAGCAGCCCGTCGGGGGTCAGCAATCAGCCCCAGCATTTT. Protein product: CASSPSGVSNQPQHF.

The rearrangement links TRBV9 to TRBJ2-2; unclear D gene. Trimming stripped 0 bases from V and 6 bases from J, with 3 bases between. Germline V gene sequence: CDR1 SGDLS, CDR2 YYNGEE. The CDR3 consists of 12 residues. CDR3 DNA: TGTGCCAGCAGCGTAGTCTCCGGGGAGCTGTTTTTT. This translates into CASSVVSGELFF.

This clone has just a few counts. The chain links TRBV6-5 to TRBJ1-2; D not resolved. The V end was cut by 5 bases, the J end by 5 bases, with 12 bases between. The CDR3 contains 13 residues. The germline CDR1 and CDR2 sequences are MNHEY and SVGAGI. CDR3 region: CASSQSWGYGYTF. CDR3 in DNA: TGTGCCAGCAGTCAATCCTGGGGATATGGCTACACCTTC.

V usage is TRBV6-6 and J usage is TRBJ2-2; D perhaps matches TRBD1 (6 bases). The CDR3 totals 15 residues. The germline gives CDR1 MNHNY, CDR2 SVGAGI (reference sequence). Trimming stripped 3 bases from V and 5 bases from J, with 13 bases between. The CDR3 coding sequence is TGTGCCAGCAGTTATGGTCCAGGGGCAACCGGGGAGCTGTTTTTT. This codes for CASSYGPGATGELFF.

As to this clone: Other DNA sequences in this specimen translate into the identical CDR3. The chain combines TRBV5-1 with TRBJ1-2; 7 bases are shared with TRBD1. Germline V gene lookup returns CDR1 SGHRS and CDR2 YFSETQ. With 4 bases clipped from V and 2 bases from J, the junction kept 5 bases outside the gene matches. The CDR3 is 14 amino acids. The CDR3 is CASSLGTANYGYTF. DNA of the CDR3: TGCGCCAGCAGCCTCGGGACAGCAAACTATGGCTACACCTTC.

The chain couples TRBV6-5 to TRBJ1-1, with a weak D call TRBD1 (5 bases). This CDR3 region has 14 residues. V gave up 6 bases and J gave up 4 bases, with 15 bases separating them. CDR1 is MNHEY and CDR2 is SVGAGI in the germline V gene. The CDR3 loop is CASRFSDRTTEAFF. CDR3 nucleotide sequence: TGTGCCAGCAGATTCTCCGACAGAACCACTGAAGCTTTCTTT.

The chain joins TRBV19 to TRBJ2-2; 9 bases map to TRBD2. The CDR3 consists of 17 residues. V lost 1 base, J lost 1 base, and 4 bases stayed unmatched. Germline-derived CDR1 and CDR2 are LNHDA and SQIVND (reference sequence). The DNA of the CDR3 is TGTGCCAGTAGTATAGGGGTAGCGGGGGTGAACACCGGGGAGCTGTTTTTT. Its protein is CASSIGVAGVNTGELFF.

The CDR3 reads CASSPDPSGAYEQYF. CDR3 nucleotide sequence: TGTGCCAGCAGCCCCGACCCTAGCGGGGCCTACGAGCAGTACTTC. This chain links TRBV7-6 with TRBJ2-7, with 9 bases that match TRBD2. With 5 bases clipped from V and 2 bases from J, the junction kept 7 bases outside the gene matches. CDR1 SGHVS and CDR2 FNYEAQ come from the germline V gene. CDR3 length: 15 residues.

The chain recombines TRBV5-1 with TRBJ2-3; the match to TRBD2 covers 8 bases. This CDR3 comprises 14 residues. The germline CDR1 and CDR2 sequences are SGHRS and YFSETQ. J gave up 2 bases and V 4 bases, and 3 bases lay outside the gene matches. The CDR3 here is CASSGGLVTDTQYF. The CDR3 DNA reads as TGCGCCAGCAGCGGGGGACTAGTCACAGATACGCAGTATTTT.

The rearrangement joins TRBV7-9 to TRBJ1-1, with D uncertain. This CDR3 comprises 13 residues. Germline CDR1 SEHNR, CDR2 FQNEAQ (reference sequence). V was shortened by 1 base and J by 1 base, with 4 bases between the two germline ends. CDR3: CASSLVQNTEAFF. For the CDR3, the DNA is TGTGCCAGCAGCTTAGTACAGAACACTGAAGCTTTCTTT. Filled out from reference TRBV7-9 and TRBJ1-1, the complete variable domain reads DTGVSQNPRHKITKRGQNVTFRCDPISEHNRLYWYRQTLGQGPEFLTYFQNEAQLEKSRLLSDRFSAERPKGSFSTLEIQRTEQGDSAMYLCASSLVQNTEAFFGQGTRLTVV.

CDR3 residues: CAWTDRNTEAFF. In nucleotides, the CDR3 is TGTGCCTGGACCGACAGGAACACTGAAGCTTTCTTT. This chain joins TRBV30 and TRBJ1-1; TRBD1 might be the D (5 bases). Germline CDR1 reads GTSNPN; CDR2 reads SVGIG (reference sequence). CDR3 length: 12 residues. The V gene lost 4 bases and the J gene lost 1 base, with 7 bases spanning the gap.

This chain connects TRBV9 to TRBJ1-5; D remains unclear. CDR1 is SGDLS, CDR2 YYNGEE, per germline. V was trimmed by 2 bases and J by 2 bases, leaving 8 bases between them. This CDR3 spans 14 amino acids. Here the CDR3 reads CASSVAGGNQPQHF. DNA of the CDR3: TGTGCCAGCAGCGTCGCAGGCGGCAATCAGCCCCAGCATTTT.

This chain links TRBV7-2 with TRBJ1-2; possible D gene TRBD1, 6 bases. The V and J ends lost 1 base and 4 bases respectively, with 10 bases between them. Per germline, CDR1 SGHTA and CDR2 FQGNSA. CDR3 length: 14 residues. The CDR3 spells CASSLVGQIYGYTF. In DNA, the CDR3 is TGTGCCAGCAGCTTAGTTGGACAGATCTATGGCTACACCTTC. Looking up the rest from reference TRBV7-2 and TRBJ1-2 gives the full variable domain: GAGVSQSPSNKVTEKGKDVELRCDPISGHTALYWYRQSLGQGLEFLIYFQGNSAPDKSGLPSDRFSAERTGGSVSTLTIQRTQQEDSAVYLCASSLVGQIYGYTFGSGTRLTVV.

CDR3 DNA: TGTGCCAGCAGGGTGGGTCCAGGGGAGAAACTGTTTTTT. It is translated as CASRVGPGEKLFF. The rearrangement links TRBV6-5 to TRBJ1-4, with a weak D call TRBD1 (6 bases). Germline V gene sequence: CDR1 MNHEY, CDR2 SVGAGI. Trimming pared 6 bases from V and 11 bases from J, leaving 16 bases between. This CDR3 contains 13 residues.

The chain recombines TRBV5-4 with TRBJ1-4, with D uncertain. From germline, CDR1 is SGHNT and CDR2 YYREEE (reference sequence). The CDR3 is 14 residues long. V lost 6 bases to trimming and J lost 5 bases, with 14 bases between them. The CDR3 coding sequence is TGTGCCAGCACGCGCAAAGATCAGAATGAAAAACTGTTTTTT. Its translation is CASTRKDQNEKLFF.